This T cell receptor beta chain originates from a study of shared clonotypes between healthy human individuals. TCRdb keeps only in-frame clones here, not all; method: immunoSEQ multiplex PCR. The sample includes around 1.6 million clones, 95% to 99% of them seen just once. The J segment lost 8 bases and the V segment lost 10 bases, leaving 11 bases of the junction unmatched. CDR1 is LNHDA, CDR2 SQIVND, per germline (reference sequence). The CDR3 runs to 14 residues. This clonotype was obtained from a young man in good health. Sequencing was performed on naive CD4+ T cells sorted from blood. As for subset: CD45RA+ positively selected. The chain has TRBV19 and TRBJ2-1; 10 positions match TRBD1. CDR3 sequence: CATARTGGRDEQFF. CDR3 DNA: TGTGCCACTGCCCGGACAGGGGGGAGGGATGAGCAGTTCTTC.